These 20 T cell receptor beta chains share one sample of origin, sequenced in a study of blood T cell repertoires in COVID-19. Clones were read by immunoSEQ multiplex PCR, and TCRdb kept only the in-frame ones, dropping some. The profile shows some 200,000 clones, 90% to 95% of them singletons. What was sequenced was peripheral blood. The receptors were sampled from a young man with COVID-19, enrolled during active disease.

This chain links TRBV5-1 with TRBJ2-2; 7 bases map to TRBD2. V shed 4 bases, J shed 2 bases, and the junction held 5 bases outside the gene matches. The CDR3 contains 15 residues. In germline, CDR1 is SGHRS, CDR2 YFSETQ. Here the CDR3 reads CASSLTSYNTGELFF. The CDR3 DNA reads TGCGCCAGCAGCCTGACTAGCTACAACACCGGGGAGCTGTTTTTT. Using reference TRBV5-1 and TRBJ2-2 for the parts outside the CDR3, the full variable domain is KAGVTQTPRYLIKTRGQQVTLSCSPISGHRSVSWYQQTPGQGLQFLFEYFSETQRNKGNFPGRFSGRQFSNSRSEMNVSTLELGDSALYLCASSLTSYNTGELFFGEGSRLTVL.

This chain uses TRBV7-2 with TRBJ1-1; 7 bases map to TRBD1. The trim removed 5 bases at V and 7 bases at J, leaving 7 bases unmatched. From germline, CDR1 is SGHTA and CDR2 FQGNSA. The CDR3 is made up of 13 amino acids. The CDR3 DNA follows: TGTGCCAGCAGCACCCGACAGGGACTTGAAGCTTTCTTT. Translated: CASSTRQGLEAFF.

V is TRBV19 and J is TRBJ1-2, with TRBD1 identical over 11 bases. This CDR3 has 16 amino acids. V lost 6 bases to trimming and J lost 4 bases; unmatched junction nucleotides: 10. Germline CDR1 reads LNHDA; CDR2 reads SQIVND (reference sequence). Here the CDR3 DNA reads TGTGCCAGTAGCCGGCGGGGGACAGGGGGACCCTATGGCTACACCTTC. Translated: CASSRRGTGGPYGYTF.

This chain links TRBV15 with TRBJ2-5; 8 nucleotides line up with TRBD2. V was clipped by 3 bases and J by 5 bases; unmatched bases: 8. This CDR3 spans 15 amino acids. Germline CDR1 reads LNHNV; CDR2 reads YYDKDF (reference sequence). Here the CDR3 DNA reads TGTGCCACCAGCAGGGCGGGGGGCGGGAAGGAGACCCAGTACTTC. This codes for CATSRAGGGKETQYF.

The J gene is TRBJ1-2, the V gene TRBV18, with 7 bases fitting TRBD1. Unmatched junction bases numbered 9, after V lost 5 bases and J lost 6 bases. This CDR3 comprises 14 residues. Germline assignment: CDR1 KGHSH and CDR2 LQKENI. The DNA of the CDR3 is TGTGCCAGCTCATTCCTACAGGGGAACAATGGCTACACCTTC. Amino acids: CASSFLQGNNGYTF.

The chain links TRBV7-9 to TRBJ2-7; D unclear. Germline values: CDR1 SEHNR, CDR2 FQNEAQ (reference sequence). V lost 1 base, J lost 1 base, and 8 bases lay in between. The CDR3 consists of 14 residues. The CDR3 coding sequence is TGTGCCAGCAGCTTAGACCTAATGTCCTACGAGCAGTACTTC. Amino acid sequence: CASSLDLMSYEQYF.

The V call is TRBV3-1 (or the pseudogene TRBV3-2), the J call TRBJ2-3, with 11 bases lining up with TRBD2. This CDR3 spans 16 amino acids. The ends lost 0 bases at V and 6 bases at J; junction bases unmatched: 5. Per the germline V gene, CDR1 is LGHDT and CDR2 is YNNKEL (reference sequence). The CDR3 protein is CASSQDSGGAGDTQYF. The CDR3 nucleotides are TGTGCCAGCAGCCAAGATAGCGGGGGGGCCGGCGATACGCAGTATTTT.

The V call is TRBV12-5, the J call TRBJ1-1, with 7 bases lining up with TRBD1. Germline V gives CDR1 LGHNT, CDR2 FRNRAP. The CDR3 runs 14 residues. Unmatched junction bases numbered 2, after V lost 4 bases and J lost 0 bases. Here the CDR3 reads CASGSGQVNTEAFF. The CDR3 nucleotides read TGTGCTAGTGGTTCCGGACAGGTGAACACTGAAGCTTTCTTT.

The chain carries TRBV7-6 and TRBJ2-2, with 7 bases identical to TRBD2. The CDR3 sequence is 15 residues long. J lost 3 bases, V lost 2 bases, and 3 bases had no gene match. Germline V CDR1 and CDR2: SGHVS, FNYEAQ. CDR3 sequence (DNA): TGTGCCAGCAGCTTATGGGGAGGGGACACCGGGGAGCTGTTTTTT. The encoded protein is CASSLWGGDTGELFF.

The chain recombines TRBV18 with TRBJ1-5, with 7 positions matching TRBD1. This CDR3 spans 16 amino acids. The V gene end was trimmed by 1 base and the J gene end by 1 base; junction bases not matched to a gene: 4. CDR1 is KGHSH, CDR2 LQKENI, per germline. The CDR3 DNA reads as TGTGCCAGCTCACCACGGGCAGGGGGAAGCAATCAGCCCCAGCATTTT. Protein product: CASSPRAGGSNQPQHF.

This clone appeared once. CDR3 nucleotide sequence: TGCGCCAGCAGCCAAGCGAGGGTATCTTACGATGGCTACACCTTC. Translating gives CASSQARVSYDGYTF. The V call is TRBV4-1, the J call TRBJ1-2, with D uncertain. Germline V lookup: CDR1 MGHRA, CDR2 YSYEKL. Trimming left V 1 base short and J 6 bases short, with 15 bases between. This CDR3 comprises 15 residues.

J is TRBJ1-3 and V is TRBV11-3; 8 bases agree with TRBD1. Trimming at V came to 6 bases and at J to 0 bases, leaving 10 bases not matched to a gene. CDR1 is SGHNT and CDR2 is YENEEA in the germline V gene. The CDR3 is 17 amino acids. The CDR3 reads CASSLGTGTLSGNTIYF. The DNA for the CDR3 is TGTGCCAGCAGTTTGGGGACAGGTACTCTCTCTGGAAACACCATATATTTT. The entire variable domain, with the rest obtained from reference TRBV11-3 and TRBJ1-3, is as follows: EAGVVQSPRYKIIEKKQPVAFWCNPISGHNTLYWYLQNLGQGPELLIRYENEEAVDDSQLPKDRFSAERLKGVDSTLKIQPAELGDSAVYLCASSLGTGTLSGNTIYFGEGSWLTVV.

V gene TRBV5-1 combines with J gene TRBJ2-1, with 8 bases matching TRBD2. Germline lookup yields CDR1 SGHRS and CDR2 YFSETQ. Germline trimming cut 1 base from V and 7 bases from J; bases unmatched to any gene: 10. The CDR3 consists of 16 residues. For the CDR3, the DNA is TGCGCCAGCAGCTTGCACGGCGGGGGGTCTTATAATGAGCAGTTCTTC. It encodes CASSLHGGGSYNEQFF.

The CDR3 here is CASRIGQGSSTDTQYF. For the CDR3, the DNA is TGCGCCAGCAGGATCGGACAGGGGTCTAGCACAGATACGCAGTATTTT. V gene TRBV5-1 combines with J gene TRBJ2-3; TRBD1 agrees at 9 bases. V dropped 5 bases and J dropped 0; count of bases not matched to a gene: 7. The germline gives CDR1 SGHRS, CDR2 YFSETQ. The CDR3 is 16 residues long.

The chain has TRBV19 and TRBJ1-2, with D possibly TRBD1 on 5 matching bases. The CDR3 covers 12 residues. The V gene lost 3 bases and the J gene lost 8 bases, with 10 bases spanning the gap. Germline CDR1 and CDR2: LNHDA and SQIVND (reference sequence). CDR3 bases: TGTGCCAGTAGTATGTGGGGCCGCGGCTACACCTTC. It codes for CASSMWGRGYTF.

The CDR3 protein is CAWTSGQETQYF. The CDR3 DNA reads TGTGCCTGGACTAGCGGACAAGAGACCCAGTACTTC. The chain uses TRBV30 and TRBJ2-5, with 7 bases identical to TRBD2. CDR3 size: 12 residues. Unmatched junction bases numbered 1, after V lost 4 bases and J lost 2 bases. The germline V gene has CDR1 GTSNPN and CDR2 SVGIG (reference sequence).

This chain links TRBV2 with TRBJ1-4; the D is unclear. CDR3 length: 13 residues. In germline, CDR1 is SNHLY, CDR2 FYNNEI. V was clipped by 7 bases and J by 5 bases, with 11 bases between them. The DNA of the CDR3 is TGTGCCAGCAATCGACGCGGAAATGAAAAACTGTTTTTT. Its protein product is CASNRRGNEKLFF.

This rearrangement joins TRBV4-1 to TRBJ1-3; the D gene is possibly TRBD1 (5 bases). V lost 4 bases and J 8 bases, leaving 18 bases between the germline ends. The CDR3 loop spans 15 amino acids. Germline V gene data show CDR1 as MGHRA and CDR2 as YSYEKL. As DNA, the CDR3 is TGCGCCAGCAGCCCGGGGACTGTACAGGCAGACACCATATATTTT. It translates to CASSPGTVQADTIYF.

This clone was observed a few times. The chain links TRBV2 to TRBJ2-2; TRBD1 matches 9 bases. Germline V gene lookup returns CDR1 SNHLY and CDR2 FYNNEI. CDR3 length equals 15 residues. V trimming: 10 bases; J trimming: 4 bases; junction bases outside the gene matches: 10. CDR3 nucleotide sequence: TGTGCCACCGAGGTGGACAGGGGACCCACCGGGGAGCTGTTTTTT. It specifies CATEVDRGPTGELFF.

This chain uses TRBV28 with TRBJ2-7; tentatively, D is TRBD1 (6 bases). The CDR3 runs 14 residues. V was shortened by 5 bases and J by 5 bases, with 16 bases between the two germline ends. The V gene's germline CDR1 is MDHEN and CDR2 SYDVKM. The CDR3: CASSPTQGGNEQYF. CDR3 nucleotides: TGTGCCAGCAGTCCTACACAGGGTGGCAACGAGCAGTACTTC.